One T cell receptor beta chain is described in this entry. This entry is derived from a study of blood T cell repertoires in COVID-19. Study information: The United States, Italy and Spain were the sources of the acute and convalescent COVID-19 samples. T cells, B-cell-depleted T cells, or PBMCs supplied cDNA or gDNA.

With 1 base removed from V and 0 bases from J, the gap between germline ends came to 19 bases. CDR1 is MNHEY and CDR2 is SMNVEV in the germline V gene (reference sequence). The CDR3 is 20 residues long. Source study methods: Using reference gene primer amplification, nucleated cell counts were estimated. Profiling relied on immunoSEQ multiplex PCR, and the TCRdb table lists in-frame clones only, not all of them. D and trimming were read from the DNA, whereas the V and J calls and clone size are those reported in that table. This table has about 76,000 clones, roughly 80% appearing once. Sequencing used peripheral blood. The clonotype was recovered from a human donor in a cohort sampled during active COVID-19. This chain uses TRBV27 with TRBJ1-6; D is undetermined. Here the CDR3 reads CASSLFPWGGSSSYNSPLHF. The CDR3 nucleotides read TGTGCCAGCAGTTTATTCCCCTGGGGAGGAAGTAGCTCCTATAATTCACCCCTCCACTTT.